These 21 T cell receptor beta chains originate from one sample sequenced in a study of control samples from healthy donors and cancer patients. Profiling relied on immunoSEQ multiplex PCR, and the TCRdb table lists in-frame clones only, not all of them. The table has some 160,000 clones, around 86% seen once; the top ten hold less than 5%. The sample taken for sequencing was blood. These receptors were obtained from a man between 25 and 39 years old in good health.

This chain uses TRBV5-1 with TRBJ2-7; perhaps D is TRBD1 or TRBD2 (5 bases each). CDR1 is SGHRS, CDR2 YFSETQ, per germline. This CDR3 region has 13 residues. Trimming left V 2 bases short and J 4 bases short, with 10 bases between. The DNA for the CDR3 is TGCGCCAGCAGCTTTGGGGGTGGGTACGAGCAGTACTTC. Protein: CASSFGGGYEQYF.

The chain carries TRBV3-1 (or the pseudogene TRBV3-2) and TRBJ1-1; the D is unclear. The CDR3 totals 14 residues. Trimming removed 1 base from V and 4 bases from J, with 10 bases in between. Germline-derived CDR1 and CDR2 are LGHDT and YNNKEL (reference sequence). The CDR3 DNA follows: TGTGCCAGCAGCCAAGCACAGAAGAGCACTGAAGCTTTCTTT. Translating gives CASSQAQKSTEAFF.

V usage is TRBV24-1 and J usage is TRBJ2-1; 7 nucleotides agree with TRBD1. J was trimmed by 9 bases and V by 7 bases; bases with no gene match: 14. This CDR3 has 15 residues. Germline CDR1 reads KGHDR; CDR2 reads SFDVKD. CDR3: CATSASDISGGEQFF. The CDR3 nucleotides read TGTGCCACCAGCGCATCAGATATCTCAGGGGGTGAGCAGTTCTTC.

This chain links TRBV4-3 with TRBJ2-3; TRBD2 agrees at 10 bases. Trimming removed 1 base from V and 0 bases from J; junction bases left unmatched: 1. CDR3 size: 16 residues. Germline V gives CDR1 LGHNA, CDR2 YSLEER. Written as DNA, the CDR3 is TGCGCCAGCAGCCAAGGGACTAGCGGAAGCACAGATACGCAGTATTTT. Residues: CASSQGTSGSTDTQYF.

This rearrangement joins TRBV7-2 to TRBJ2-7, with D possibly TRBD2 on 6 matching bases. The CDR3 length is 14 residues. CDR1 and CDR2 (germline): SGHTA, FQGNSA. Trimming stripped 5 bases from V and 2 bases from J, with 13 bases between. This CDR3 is CASSRDFRPYEQYF. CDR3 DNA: TGTGCCAGCAGCAGGGACTTCCGTCCCTACGAGCAGTACTTC.

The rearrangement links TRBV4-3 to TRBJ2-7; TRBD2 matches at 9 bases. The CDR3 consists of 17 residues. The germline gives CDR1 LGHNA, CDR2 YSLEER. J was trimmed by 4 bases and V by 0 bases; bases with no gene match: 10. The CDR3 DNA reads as TGCGCCAGCAGCCAAGACATCGGGACTAGCCTTCTTTACGAGCAGTACTTC. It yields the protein CASSQDIGTSLLYEQYF.

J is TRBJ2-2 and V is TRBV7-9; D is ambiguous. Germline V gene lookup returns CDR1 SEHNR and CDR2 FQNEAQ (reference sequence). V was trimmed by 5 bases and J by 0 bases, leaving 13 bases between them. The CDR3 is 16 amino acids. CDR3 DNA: TGTGCCAGCAGCCCCCTGGAGCGCGCGAACACCGGGGAGCTGTTTTTT. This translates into CASSPLERANTGELFF.

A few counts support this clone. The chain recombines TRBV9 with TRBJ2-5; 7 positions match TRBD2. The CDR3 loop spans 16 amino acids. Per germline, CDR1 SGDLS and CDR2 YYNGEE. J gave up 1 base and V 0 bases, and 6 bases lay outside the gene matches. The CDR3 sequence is CASSVGAAGSQETQYF. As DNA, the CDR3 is TGTGCCAGCAGCGTAGGGGCAGCGGGGAGCCAAGAGACCCAGTACTTC.

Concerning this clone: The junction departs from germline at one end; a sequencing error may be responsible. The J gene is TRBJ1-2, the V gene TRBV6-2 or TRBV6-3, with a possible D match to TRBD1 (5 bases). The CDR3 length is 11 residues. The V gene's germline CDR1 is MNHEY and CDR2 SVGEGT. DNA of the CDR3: TGTGCCAGCAGTTACGGAAGAGACAGTTCCTTC. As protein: CASSYGRDSSF.

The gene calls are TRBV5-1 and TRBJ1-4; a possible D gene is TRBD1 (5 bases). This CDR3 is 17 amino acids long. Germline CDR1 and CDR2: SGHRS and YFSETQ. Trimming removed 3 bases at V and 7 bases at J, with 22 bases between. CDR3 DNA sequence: TGCGCCAGCAGCTGGGGTGGTCAGGGAGCAGGCGGTGAAAAACTGTTTTTT. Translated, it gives CASSWGGQGAGGEKLFF.

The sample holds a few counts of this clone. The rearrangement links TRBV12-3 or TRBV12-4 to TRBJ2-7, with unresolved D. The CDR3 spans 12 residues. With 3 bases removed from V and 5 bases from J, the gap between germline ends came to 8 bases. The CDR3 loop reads CASSFSLDEQYF. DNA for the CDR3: TGTGCCAGCAGTTTTTCCCTCGACGAGCAGTACTTC.

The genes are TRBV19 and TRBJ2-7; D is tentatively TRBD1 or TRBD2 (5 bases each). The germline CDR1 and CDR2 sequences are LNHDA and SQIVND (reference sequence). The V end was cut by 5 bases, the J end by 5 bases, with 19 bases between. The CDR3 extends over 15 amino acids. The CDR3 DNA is TGTGCCAGTAGTTCGTCCGGCTGGGGGAAGGACGAGCAGTACTTC. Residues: CASSSSGWGKDEQYF. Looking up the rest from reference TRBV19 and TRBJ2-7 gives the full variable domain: DGGITQSPKYLFRKEGQNVTLSCEQNLNHDAMYWYRQDPGQGLRLIYYSQIVNDFQKGDIAEGYSVSREKKESFPLTVTSAQKNPTAFYLCASSSSGWGKDEQYFGPGTRLTVT.

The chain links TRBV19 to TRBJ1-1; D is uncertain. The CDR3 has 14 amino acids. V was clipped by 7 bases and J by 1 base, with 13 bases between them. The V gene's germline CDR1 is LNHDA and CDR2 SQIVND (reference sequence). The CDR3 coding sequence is TGTGCCAGTACTCCAAGACTCAAGAACACTGAAGCTTTCTTT. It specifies CASTPRLKNTEAFF.

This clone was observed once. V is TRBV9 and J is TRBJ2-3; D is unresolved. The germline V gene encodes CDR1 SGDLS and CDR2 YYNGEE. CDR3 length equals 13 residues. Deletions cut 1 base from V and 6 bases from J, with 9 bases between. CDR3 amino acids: CASSVTHSDTQYF. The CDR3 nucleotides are TGTGCCAGCAGCGTAACTCATTCGGATACGCAGTATTTT.

CDR3 nucleotides: TGTGCCAGCAGCGCACGGTGGGGGAACCCCGGGGGTGGAAACACCATATATTTT. The encoded protein is CASSARWGNPGGGNTIYF. The chain employs TRBV3-1 (or the pseudogene TRBV3-2) and TRBJ1-3; TRBD1 is a possible D gene (5 bases). V lost 5 bases and J lost 3, with 23 bases in between. This CDR3 spans 18 amino acids. Germline CDR1 is LGHDT and CDR2 is YNNKEL (reference sequence).

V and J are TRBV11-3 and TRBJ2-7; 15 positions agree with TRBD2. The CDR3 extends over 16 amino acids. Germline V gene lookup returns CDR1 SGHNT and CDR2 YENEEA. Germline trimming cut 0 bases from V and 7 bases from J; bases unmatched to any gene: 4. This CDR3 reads CASSLDGGLAGGEQYF. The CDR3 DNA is TGTGCCAGCAGCTTAGATGGGGGACTAGCGGGAGGAGAGCAGTACTTC.

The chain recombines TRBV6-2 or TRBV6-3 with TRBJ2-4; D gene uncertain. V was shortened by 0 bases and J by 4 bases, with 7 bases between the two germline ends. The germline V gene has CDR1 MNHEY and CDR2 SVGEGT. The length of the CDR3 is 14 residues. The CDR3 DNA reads TGTGCCAGCAGTTACTCGACCGAGAAAAACATTCAGTACTTC. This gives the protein CASSYSTEKNIQYF.

The CDR3 coding sequence is TGTGCCAGCAGTGATTCGTCCGTAGGGGCTCCCCAGTACTTC. Protein product: CASSDSSVGAPQYF. The chain is built from TRBV6-4 and TRBJ2-5; D possibly corresponds to TRBD1 (5 bases). V lost 3 bases and J 9 bases, leaving 17 bases between the germline ends. CDR1 is MRHNA, CDR2 SNTAGT, per germline. The CDR3 runs 14 residues.

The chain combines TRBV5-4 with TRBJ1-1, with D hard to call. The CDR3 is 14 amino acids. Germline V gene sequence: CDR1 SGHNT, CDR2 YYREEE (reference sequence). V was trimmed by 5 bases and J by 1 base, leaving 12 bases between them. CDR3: CASSPHRQNTEAFF. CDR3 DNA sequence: TGTGCCAGCAGTCCTCATAGGCAGAACACTGAAGCTTTCTTT. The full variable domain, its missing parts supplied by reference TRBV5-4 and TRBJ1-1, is ETGVTQSPTHLIKTRGQQVTLRCSSQSGHNTVSWYQQALGQGPQFIFQYYREEENGRGNFPPRFSGLQFPNYSSELNVNALELDDSALYLCASSPHRQNTEAFFGQGTRLTVV.

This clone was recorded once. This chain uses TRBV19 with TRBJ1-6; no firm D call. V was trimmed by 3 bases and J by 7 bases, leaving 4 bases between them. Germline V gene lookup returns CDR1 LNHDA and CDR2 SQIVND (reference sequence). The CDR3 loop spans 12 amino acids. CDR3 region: CASSIGNSPLHF. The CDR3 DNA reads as TGTGCCAGTAGTATCGGGAATTCACCCCTCCACTTT.

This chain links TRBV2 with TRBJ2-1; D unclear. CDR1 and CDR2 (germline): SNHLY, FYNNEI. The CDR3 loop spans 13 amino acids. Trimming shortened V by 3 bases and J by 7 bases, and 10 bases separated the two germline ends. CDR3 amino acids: CASSEFISNEQFF. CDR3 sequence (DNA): TGTGCCAGCAGTGAGTTTATTTCGAATGAGCAGTTCTTC.